This T cell receptor (beta chain) was sequenced during a study of control samples from healthy donors and cancer patients. Only in-frame clones appear in the TCRdb table, and some are missing; sequencing was by immunoSEQ multiplex PCR. The sample consists of about 410,000 clones, approximately 90% of them appearing once. V lost 4 bases to trimming and J lost 2 bases, with 9 bases between them. The CDR3 totals 15 residues. Germline CDR1 and CDR2: SNHLY and FYNNEI. J is TRBJ2-6 and V is TRBV2; D is undetermined. Specimen: PBMCs. The receptor was isolated from a man aged 40-49 years with head and neck cancer. Here the CDR3 reads CASSGNTAGANVLTF. The CDR3 DNA is TGTGCCAGCAGTGGAAACACGGCTGGGGCCAACGTCCTGACTTTC.